These 32 T cell receptor beta chains came from one sample sequenced in a study of T cell repertoires in cytomegalovirus infection. TCRdb recomputed calls from the reads with MiXCR, one row per CDR3 protein. Here the sample spans a few hundred thousand distinct CDR3 sequences, under 20% being singletons. The material sequenced was PBMCs. The receptors were sampled from a human donor in good health (CMV status not recorded). Some clones in this sample may be carry-over from other donors' samples.

This clonotype appeared a few times. J is TRBJ2-3 and V is TRBV6-2 or TRBV6-3; weak D call: TRBD1 (6 bases). V was shortened by 7 bases and J by 3 bases, with 8 bases between the two germline ends. Germline CDR1 MNHEY, CDR2 SVGEGT. CDR3 length: 12 residues. CDR3 DNA: TGTGCCAGCAAGAGGGGGACAGATACGCAGTATTTT. Its protein product is CASKRGTDTQYF.

This clonotype has at least ten counts. The chain recombines TRBV12-3 or TRBV12-4 with TRBJ1-1; perhaps TRBD1 as D (6 bases). This CDR3 comprises 12 residues. Trimming took off 5 bases at V and 3 bases at J, with 7 bases between the two ends. The CDR3 nucleotides read TGTGCCAGCAGTAGGGGGGACACTGAAGCTTTCTTT. It translates to CASSRGDTEAFF.

This chain connects TRBV4-1 to TRBJ2-5; TRBD1 or TRBD2 may be the D gene (5 bases each). Germline V gene sequence: CDR1 MGHRA, CDR2 YSYEKL. V was pared by 0 bases and J by 2 bases, with 22 bases between. CDR3 length equals 19 residues. The CDR3 sequence: CASSQDLRGSQSSQETQYF. CDR3 coding DNA: TGCGCCAGCAGCCAAGATCTTCGGGGCAGCCAGTCCAGTCAAGAGACCCAGTACTTC.

This chain connects TRBV27 to TRBJ1-5; weak D call: TRBD1 (6 bases). Germline lookup yields CDR1 MNHEY and CDR2 SMNVEV (reference sequence). The CDR3 runs to 16 residues. V lost 2 bases, J lost 5 bases, and 16 bases lay in between. The CDR3 region is CASSLTAGATHQPQHF. As DNA, the CDR3 is TGTGCCAGCAGTTTAACGGCAGGGGCGACTCATCAGCCCCAGCATTTT.

This chain connects TRBV11-2 to TRBJ2-3, with 10 bases aligning to TRBD2. CDR3 length equals 17 residues. With 8 bases clipped from V and 2 bases from J, the junction kept 13 bases outside the gene matches. Germline CDR1 and CDR2: SGHAT and FQNNGV. The DNA for the CDR3 is TGTGCCAGCCGGGCCCCAATACTAGCGGGGTACACAGATACGCAGTATTTT. The encoded protein is CASRAPILAGYTDTQYF.

The J gene is TRBJ2-3, the V gene TRBV28, with TRBD1 as a possible D gene (5 bases). Germline V CDR1 and CDR2: MDHEN, SYDVKM. The V gene lost 4 bases and the J gene lost 2 bases, with 13 bases spanning the gap. The CDR3 sequence is 15 residues long. CDR3 in DNA: TGTGCCAGCAGTTCATGGACACACATCACAGATACGCAGTATTTT. Its translation: CASSSWTHITDTQYF. The variable domain in full, completed from reference TRBV28 and TRBJ2-3, reads DVKVTQSSRYLVKRTGEKVFLECVQDMDHENMFWYRQDPGLGLRLIYFSYDVKMKEKGDIPEGYSVSREKKERFSLILESASTNQTSMYLCASSSWTHITDTQYFGPGTRLTVL.

This clonotype has at least ten counts. J is TRBJ2-3 and V is TRBV7-2; the D is unclear. The length of the CDR3 is 12 residues. V lost 5 bases to trimming and J lost 3 bases, with 6 bases between them. Germline V CDR1 and CDR2: SGHTA, FQGNSA. CDR3 sequence (DNA): TGTGCCAGCAGCCCCACGACAGATACGCAGTATTTT. This codes for CASSPTTDTQYF. Drawing the rest from reference TRBV7-2 and TRBJ2-3, the complete variable domain is GAGVSQSPSNKVTEKGKDVELRCDPISGHTALYWYRQSLGQGLEFLIYFQGNSAPDKSGLPSDRFSAERTGGSVSTLTIQRTQQEDSAVYLCASSPTTDTQYFGPGTRLTVL.

The rearrangement joins TRBV4-1 to TRBJ2-3; 10 positions agree with TRBD2. CDR1 is MGHRA and CDR2 is YSYEKL in the germline V gene. The CDR3 spans 15 residues. V was pared by 3 bases and J by 5 bases, with 5 bases of the junction left unmatched. The CDR3 coding sequence is TGCGCCAGCAGCCATAGCGGGGGGAGTAGAGATACGCAGTATTTT. It yields the protein CASSHSGGSRDTQYF.

This clonotype was seen many times. The chain is built from TRBV6-2 or TRBV6-3 and TRBJ1-2, with D unresolved. V was pared by 2 bases and J by 0 bases, with 13 bases between. The germline V gene has CDR1 MNHEY and CDR2 SVGEGT. CDR3 length: 16 residues. This chain's CDR3 is CASSYRGLKANYGYTF. The CDR3 nucleotides are TGTGCCAGCAGTTACAGAGGACTGAAAGCTAACTATGGCTACACCTTC.

The chain links TRBV7-9 to TRBJ1-1; 7 bases line up with TRBD1. Germline CDR1 and CDR2: SEHNR and FQNEAQ (reference sequence). J gave up 4 bases and V 3 bases, and 14 bases lay outside the gene matches. CDR3 length equals 17 residues. The CDR3 DNA is TGTGCCAGCAGCTTGACGGGACAGACCCGTGCGGGCACTGAAGCTTTCTTT. It translates to CASSLTGQTRAGTEAFF.

This clonotype has ten or more counts. The chain links TRBV7-2 to TRBJ2-7; D is perhaps TRBD1 or TRBD2 (7 bases each). The CDR3 extends over 16 amino acids. The germline V gene encodes CDR1 SGHTA and CDR2 FQGNSA. Trimming stripped 6 bases from V and 3 bases from J, with 21 bases between. In DNA, the CDR3 is TGTGCCAGCAGGGATACGACAGGGAGGGGATACTACGAGCAGTACTTC. Its translation is CASRDTTGRGYYEQYF.

This clonotype was detected ten times or more. CDR3 amino acids: CASSYSAGPNTEAFF. The DNA for the CDR3 is TGTGCCAGCAGTTACTCGGCGGGGCCGAACACTGAAGCTTTCTTT. The V and J genes are TRBV6-6 and TRBJ1-1; possibly TRBD1 for D (5 bases). The CDR3 contains 15 residues. Trimming cost V 0 bases and J 1 base, with 9 bases left between them. Germline CDR1 and CDR2: MNHNY and SVGAGI (reference sequence).

This clonotype was seen only a few times. V usage is TRBV4-1 and J usage is TRBJ2-2, with 7 bases fitting TRBD2. The CDR3 consists of 18 residues. The germline gives CDR1 MGHRA, CDR2 YSYEKL. Germline trimming cut 0 bases from V and 2 bases from J; bases unmatched to any gene: 9. The CDR3 region has the DNA TGCGCCAGCAGCCAAGATTCAGGAGGGACTACCAACACCGGGGAGCTGTTTTTT. Translation: CASSQDSGGTTNTGELFF.

The V call is TRBV10-3, the J call TRBJ2-3; D gene ambiguous. Germline V lookup: CDR1 ENHRY, CDR2 SYGVKD. The CDR3 length is 14 residues. The V gene lost 4 bases and the J gene lost 3 bases, with 11 bases spanning the gap. The CDR3 region has the DNA TGTGCCATCAGTGTCCCAGCGAGGACAGATACGCAGTATTTT. It yields the protein CAISVPARTDTQYF.

The gene calls are TRBV20-1 and TRBJ2-1, with D perhaps TRBD1 or TRBD2 (5 bases each). V dropped 2 bases and J dropped 7 bases, with 21 bases sitting between them. The CDR3 consists of 16 residues. Germline CDR1 reads DFQATT; CDR2 reads SNEGSKA (reference sequence). DNA for the CDR3: TGCAGTGCTAGACCCCTAATGGCAGAGGGGTGGAATGAGCAGTTCTTC. This encodes CSARPLMAEGWNEQFF.

This clonotype has more than one count but fewer than ten. The J gene is TRBJ2-1, the V gene TRBV4-2; weak D call: TRBD1 (6 bases). The germline gives CDR1 LGHNA, CDR2 YNFKEQ. Trimming cost V 8 bases and J 0 bases, with 14 bases left between them. This CDR3 is built from 15 residues. The CDR3 spells CASRQAGDSYNEQFF. As DNA, the CDR3 is TGTGCCAGCCGGCAAGCAGGGGACTCCTACAATGAGCAGTTCTTC.

This clonotype showed up many times. The rearrangement uses TRBV6-1 and TRBJ1-3, with D maybe TRBD1 (6 bases). The CDR3 is 15 residues long. Trimming left V 6 bases short and J 0 bases short, with 12 bases between. Germline V CDR1 and CDR2: MNHNS, SASEGT. This CDR3 is CASSPDRFSGNTIYF. For the CDR3, the DNA is TGTGCCAGCAGCCCGGACAGATTCTCTGGAAACACCATATATTTT.

This clonotype was recorded many times. This sequence joins TRBV7-2 and TRBJ1-4; D not certain. Germline CDR1 SGHTA, CDR2 FQGNSA. Trimming took off 1 base at V and 6 bases at J, with 9 bases between the two ends. CDR3 length: 14 residues. The CDR3 sequence is CASSLDYNHEKLFF. CDR3 coding DNA: TGTGCCAGCAGCTTAGACTACAACCATGAAAAACTGTTTTTT.

The J gene is TRBJ2-7, the V gene TRBV24-1; D unresolved. CDR1 is KGHDR, CDR2 SFDVKD, per germline. The CDR3 sequence is 13 residues long. The CDR3, as DNA: TGTGCTACTTCGTTAGGAACCGACTACGAGCAGTACTTC. As protein: CATSLGTDYEQYF.

The V gene is TRBV27, the J gene TRBJ1-2, with TRBD1 matching over 7 bases. The length of the CDR3 is 16 residues. Germline CDR1 is MNHEY and CDR2 is SMNVEV (reference sequence). V lost 4 bases to trimming and J lost 2 bases; unmatched junction nucleotides: 10. The DNA of the CDR3 is TGTGCCAGCAGTTCAATTCAACAGGGGATAAACTATGGCTACACCTTC. Translating gives CASSSIQQGINYGYTF.

This clonotype was seen at least ten times. The J gene is TRBJ1-5, the V gene TRBV6-2 or TRBV6-3; D possibly corresponds to TRBD1 (5 bases). Germline CDR1 reads MNHEY; CDR2 reads SVGEGT. The length of the CDR3 is 16 residues. Between the trimmed V and J ends, which lost 2 bases and 1 base, there was a span of 12 bases. CDR3 protein: CASSYGAGESNQPQHF. The CDR3 region has the DNA TGTGCCAGCAGTTACGGGGCAGGTGAGAGCAATCAGCCCCAGCATTTT.

This clonotype was counted at least ten times. V usage is TRBV7-2 and J usage is TRBJ1-6, with TRBD1 identical over 9 bases. The CDR3 has 14 residues. V was pared by 5 bases and J by 6 bases, with 2 bases of the junction left unmatched. Germline CDR1 reads SGHTA; CDR2 reads FQGNSA. CDR3 sequence reads: CASSPTGGNSPLHF. The CDR3 DNA sequence: TGTGCCAGCAGCCCGACAGGGGGTAATTCACCCCTCCACTTT.

This clonotype was counted only a few times. The gene calls are TRBV6-6 and TRBJ2-5; D not certain. The CDR3 is 13 residues long. CDR1 and CDR2 (germline): MNHNY, SVGAGI (reference sequence). Trimming shortened V by 7 bases and J by 7 bases, and 16 bases separated the two germline ends. The CDR3 DNA reads TGTGCCAGCACTTCAGGAGAGTTCGGGACCCAGTACTTC. Protein: CASTSGEFGTQYF.

This clonotype was counted a single time. J is TRBJ2-7 and V is TRBV10-3, with 9 bases fitting TRBD1. V trimming: 10 bases; J trimming: 3 bases; junction bases outside the gene matches: 13. CDR1 and CDR2 from the germline V gene are ENHRY and SYGVKD. This CDR3 comprises 15 residues. CDR3 sequence (DNA): TGTGCCACCCTAGATCGGACAGGGGACAACTACGAGCAGTACTTC. It translates to CATLDRTGDNYEQYF.

The sample holds a few counts of this clonotype. The CDR3 here is CATSDGQGNTGELFF. Written as DNA, the CDR3 is TGTGCCACCAGTGATGGACAGGGGAACACCGGGGAGCTGTTTTTT. The chain uses TRBV24-1 and TRBJ2-2, with 8 bases lining up with TRBD1. CDR3 size: 15 residues. CDR1 and CDR2 from the germline V gene are KGHDR and SFDVKD. The junction had 0 bases not matched to a gene; V was cut back by 3 bases and J by 1 base.

This clonotype was detected many times. The chain has TRBV20-1 and TRBJ1-1; perhaps TRBD1 as D (5 bases). The CDR3 consists of 15 residues. Germline CDR1 and CDR2: DFQATT and SNEGSKA (reference sequence). The ends were cut back, 0 bases at V and 3 bases at J, with 14 bases in the middle. The CDR3 loop is CSARDWAGGDTEAFF. The CDR3 DNA follows: TGCAGTGCTAGAGATTGGGCCGGAGGGGACACTGAAGCTTTCTTT.

This clonotype was picked up one time. This CDR3 is CSAPLAGVTDTQYF. CDR3 bases: TGCAGTGCACCACTAGCGGGGGTCACAGATACGCAGTATTTT. V and J are TRBV20-1 and TRBJ2-3; 11 bases match TRBD2. CDR3 length equals 14 residues. Germline assignment: CDR1 DFQATT and CDR2 SNEGSKA (reference sequence). V was pared by 6 bases and J by 2 bases, with 4 bases of the junction left unmatched.

The chain is built from TRBV12-3 or TRBV12-4 and TRBJ1-6, with 8 bases aligning to TRBD1. Trimming at V came to 6 bases and at J to 3 bases, leaving 7 bases not matched to a gene. The CDR3 sequence is 16 residues long. CDR3 in DNA: TGTGCCAGCAGCCCGGGACAGGCCGTCTATAATTCACCCCTCCACTTT. Translated, it gives CASSPGQAVYNSPLHF.

This clonotype was observed a handful of times. The rearrangement uses TRBV6-2 or TRBV6-3 and TRBJ2-3; 9 positions agree with TRBD2. Germline lookup yields CDR1 MNHEY and CDR2 SVGEGT. The CDR3 extends over 16 amino acids. V trimming: 2 bases; J trimming: 5 bases; junction bases outside the gene matches: 8. The CDR3 region has the DNA TGTGCCAGCAGTTACGTTGCTAGCGGGGTTGGAGATACGCAGTATTTT. Translating gives CASSYVASGVGDTQYF.

The J gene is TRBJ2-3, the V gene TRBV7-2, with no clear D. Germline V gene lookup returns CDR1 SGHTA and CDR2 FQGNSA. With 1 base removed from V and 1 base from J, the gap between germline ends came to 9 bases. The CDR3 spans 15 residues. The CDR3 coding sequence is TGTGCCAGCAGCTTAGACTCCCGGGGCACAGATACGCAGTATTTT. Its translation: CASSLDSRGTDTQYF.

The CDR3 DNA sequence: TGCAGTGCTTGGACCGCGGGTCAGCCCCAGCATTTT. Translating it yields CSAWTAGQPQHF. This rearrangement joins TRBV20-1 to TRBJ1-5; D is ambiguous. CDR3 size: 12 residues. The V end was cut by 5 bases, the J end by 6 bases, with 11 bases between. The germline V gene has CDR1 DFQATT and CDR2 SNEGSKA (reference sequence).

This chain's CDR3 is CSARGVGGEADTQYF. CDR3 bases: TGCAGTGCCAGGGGGGTGGGGGGGGAGGCAGATACGCAGTATTTT. V is TRBV20-1 and J is TRBJ2-3; D tentatively fits TRBD1 or TRBD2 (7 bases each). This CDR3 comprises 15 residues. V was shortened by 6 bases and J by 4 bases, with 20 bases between the two germline ends. Per the germline V gene, CDR1 is DFQATT and CDR2 is SNEGSKA (reference sequence).